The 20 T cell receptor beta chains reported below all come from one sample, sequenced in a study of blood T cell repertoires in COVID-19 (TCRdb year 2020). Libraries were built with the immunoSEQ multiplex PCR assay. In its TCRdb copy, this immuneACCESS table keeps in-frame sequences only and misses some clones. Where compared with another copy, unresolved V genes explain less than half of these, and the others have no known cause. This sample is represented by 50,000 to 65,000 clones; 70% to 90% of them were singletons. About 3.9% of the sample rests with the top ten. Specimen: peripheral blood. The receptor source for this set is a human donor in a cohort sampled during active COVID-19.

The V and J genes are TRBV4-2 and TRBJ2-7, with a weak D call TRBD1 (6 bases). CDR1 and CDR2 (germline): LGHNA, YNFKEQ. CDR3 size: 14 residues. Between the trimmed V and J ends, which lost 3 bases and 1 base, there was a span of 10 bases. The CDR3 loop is CASSQATGSYEQYF. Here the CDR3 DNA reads TGTGCCAGCAGCCAGGCAACAGGGTCCTACGAGCAGTACTTC.

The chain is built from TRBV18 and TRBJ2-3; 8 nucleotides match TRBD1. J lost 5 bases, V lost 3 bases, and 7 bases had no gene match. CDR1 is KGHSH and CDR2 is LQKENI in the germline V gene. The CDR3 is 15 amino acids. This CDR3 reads CASSPRTGFVDTQYF. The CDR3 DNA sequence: TGTGCCAGCTCACCCAGGACAGGGTTCGTAGATACGCAGTATTTT.

CDR3 coding DNA: TGTGCCAGCAGCTCAGGAACTGGAAACACCATATATTTT. Its translation: CASSSGTGNTIYF. V and J are TRBV9 and TRBJ1-3; D is unclear. The CDR3 consists of 13 residues. Germline CDR1 is SGDLS and CDR2 is YYNGEE. Trimming took off 4 bases at V and 2 bases at J, with 7 bases between the two ends.

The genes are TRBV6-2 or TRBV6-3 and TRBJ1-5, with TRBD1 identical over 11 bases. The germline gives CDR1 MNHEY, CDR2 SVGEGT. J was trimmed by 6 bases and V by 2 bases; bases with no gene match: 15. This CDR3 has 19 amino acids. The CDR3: CASSYGFTFAGTGGQPQHF. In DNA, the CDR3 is TGTGCCAGCAGTTACGGTTTCACGTTCGCCGGGACAGGGGGTCAGCCCCAGCATTTT.

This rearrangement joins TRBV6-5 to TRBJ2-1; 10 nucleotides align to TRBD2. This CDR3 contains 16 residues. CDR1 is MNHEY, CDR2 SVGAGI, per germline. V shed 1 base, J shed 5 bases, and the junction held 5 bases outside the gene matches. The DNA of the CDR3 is TGTGCCAGCAGTTACTACCCAGCGGGAGGGCACAATGAGCAGTTCTTC. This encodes CASSYYPAGGHNEQFF.

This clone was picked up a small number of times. CDR3 sequence (DNA): TGCGCCAGCAGCTTACACAGTACAAATTCACCCCTCCACTTT. Translated, it gives CASSLHSTNSPLHF. This sequence joins TRBV5-1 and TRBJ1-6; no definite D call. Trimming took off 2 bases at V and 7 bases at J, with 10 bases between the two ends. The CDR3 extends over 14 amino acids. Germline loops: CDR1 SGHRS, CDR2 YFSETQ.

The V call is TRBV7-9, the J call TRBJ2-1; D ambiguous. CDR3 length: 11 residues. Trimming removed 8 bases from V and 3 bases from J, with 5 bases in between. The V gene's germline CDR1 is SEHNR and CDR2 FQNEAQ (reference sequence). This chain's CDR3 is CASLNYNEQFF. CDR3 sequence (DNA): TGTGCCAGCTTAAACTACAATGAGCAGTTCTTC.

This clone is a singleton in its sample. The CDR3 sequence: CASGGEDEQYF. The CDR3 DNA reads TGTGCCAGTGGGGGGGAGGACGAGCAGTACTTC. The rearrangement uses TRBV2 and TRBJ2-7; TRBD2 matches at 7 bases. The CDR3 length is 11 residues. The trim removed 9 bases at V and 5 bases at J, leaving 4 bases unmatched. Germline CDR1 SNHLY, CDR2 FYNNEI.

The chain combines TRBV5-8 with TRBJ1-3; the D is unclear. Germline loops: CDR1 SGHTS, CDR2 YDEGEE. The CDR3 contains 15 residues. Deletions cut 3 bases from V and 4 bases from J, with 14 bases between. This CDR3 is CASSSQRVTGNTIYF. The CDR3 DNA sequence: TGTGCCAGCAGCTCCCAGCGGGTCACCGGAAACACCATATATTTT.

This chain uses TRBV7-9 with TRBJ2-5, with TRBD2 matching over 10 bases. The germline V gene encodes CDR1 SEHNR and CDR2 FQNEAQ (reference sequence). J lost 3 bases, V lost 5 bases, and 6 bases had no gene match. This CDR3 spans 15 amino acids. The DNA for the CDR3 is TGTGCCAGCAGCACCAACCTAGCGGGGGAAGAGACCCAGTACTTC. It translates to CASSTNLAGEETQYF. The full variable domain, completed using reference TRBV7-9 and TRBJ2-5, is DTGVSQNPRHKITKRGQNVTFRCDPISEHNRLYWYRQTLGQGPEFLTYFQNEAQLEKSRLLSDRFSAERPKGSFSTLEIQRTEQGDSAMYLCASSTNLAGEETQYFGPGTRLLVL.

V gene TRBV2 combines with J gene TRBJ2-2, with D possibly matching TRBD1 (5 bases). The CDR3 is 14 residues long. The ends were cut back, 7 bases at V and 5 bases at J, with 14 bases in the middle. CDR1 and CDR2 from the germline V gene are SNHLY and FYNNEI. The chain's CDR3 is CASTGQTITGELFF. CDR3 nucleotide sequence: TGTGCCAGCACAGGGCAGACCATAACCGGGGAGCTGTTTTTT.

The CDR3 region is CASSINSGGYEQYF. The DNA of the CDR3 is TGTGCCAGTAGTATAAATAGCGGGGGCTACGAGCAGTACTTC. This chain connects TRBV19 to TRBJ2-7; TRBD2 matches 9 bases. The V segment lost 2 bases and the J segment 3 bases; nucleotides outside the gene matches: 2. CDR3 size: 14 residues. Germline V lookup: CDR1 LNHDA, CDR2 SQIVND (reference sequence).

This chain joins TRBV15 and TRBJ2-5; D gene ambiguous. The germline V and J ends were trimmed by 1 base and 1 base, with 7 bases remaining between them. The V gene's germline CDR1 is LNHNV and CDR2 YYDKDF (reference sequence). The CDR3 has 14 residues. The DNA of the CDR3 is TGTGCCACCAGCAGAGGAGGCATCCAAGAGACCCAGTACTTC. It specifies CATSRGGIQETQYF. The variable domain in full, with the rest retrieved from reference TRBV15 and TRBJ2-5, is DAMVIQNPRYQVTQFGKPVTLSCSQTLNHNVMYWYQQKSSQAPKLLFHYYDKDFNNEADTPDNFQSRRPNTSFCFLDIRSPGLGDTAMYLCATSRGGIQETQYFGPGTRLLVL.

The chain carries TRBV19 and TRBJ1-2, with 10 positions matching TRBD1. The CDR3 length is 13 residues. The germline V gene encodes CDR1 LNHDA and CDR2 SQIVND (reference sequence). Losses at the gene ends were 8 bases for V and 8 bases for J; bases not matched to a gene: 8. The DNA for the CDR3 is TGTGCCAGTCGTGGGGGGACAGGGGTCGGCTACACCTTC. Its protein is CASRGGTGVGYTF.

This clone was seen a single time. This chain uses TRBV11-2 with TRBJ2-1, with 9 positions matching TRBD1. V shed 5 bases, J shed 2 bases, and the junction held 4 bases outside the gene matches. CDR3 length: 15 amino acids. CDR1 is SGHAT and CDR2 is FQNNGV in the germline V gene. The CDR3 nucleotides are TGTGCCAGCAGCACCCGACAGGGGGCCTACAATGAGCAGTTCTTC. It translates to CASSTRQGAYNEQFF.

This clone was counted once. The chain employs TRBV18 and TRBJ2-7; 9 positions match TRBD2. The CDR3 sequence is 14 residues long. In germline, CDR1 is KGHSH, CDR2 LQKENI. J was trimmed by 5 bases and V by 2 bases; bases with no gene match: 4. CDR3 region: CASSPASGTNEQYF. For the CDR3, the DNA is TGTGCCAGCTCACCAGCTAGCGGGACCAACGAGCAGTACTTC.

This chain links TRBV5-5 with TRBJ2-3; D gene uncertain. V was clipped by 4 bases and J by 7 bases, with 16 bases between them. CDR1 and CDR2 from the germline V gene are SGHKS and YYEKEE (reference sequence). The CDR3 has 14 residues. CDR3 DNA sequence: TGTGCCAGCAGCCGCATCCCCCTTAGAAATACGCAGTATTTT. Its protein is CASSRIPLRNTQYF.

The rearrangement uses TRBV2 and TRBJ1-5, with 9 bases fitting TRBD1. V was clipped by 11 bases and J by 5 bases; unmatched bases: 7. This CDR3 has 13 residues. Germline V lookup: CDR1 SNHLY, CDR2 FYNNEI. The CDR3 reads CALRDRAHQPQHF. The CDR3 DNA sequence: TGTGCCTTAAGGGACAGGGCGCATCAGCCCCAGCATTTT.

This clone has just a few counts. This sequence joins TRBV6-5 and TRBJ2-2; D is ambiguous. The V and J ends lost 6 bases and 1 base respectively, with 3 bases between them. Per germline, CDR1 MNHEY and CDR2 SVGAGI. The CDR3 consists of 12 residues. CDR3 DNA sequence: TGTGCCAGCAGACAGAACACCGGGGAGCTGTTTTTT. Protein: CASRQNTGELFF.

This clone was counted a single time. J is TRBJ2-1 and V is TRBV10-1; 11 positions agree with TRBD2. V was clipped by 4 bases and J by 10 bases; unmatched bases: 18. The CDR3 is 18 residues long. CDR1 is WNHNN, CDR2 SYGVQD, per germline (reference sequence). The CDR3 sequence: CASSGSIGSGRARVEQFF. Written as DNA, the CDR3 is TGCGCCAGCAGTGGGTCGATTGGTAGCGGGAGGGCCAGAGTGGAGCAGTTCTTC.